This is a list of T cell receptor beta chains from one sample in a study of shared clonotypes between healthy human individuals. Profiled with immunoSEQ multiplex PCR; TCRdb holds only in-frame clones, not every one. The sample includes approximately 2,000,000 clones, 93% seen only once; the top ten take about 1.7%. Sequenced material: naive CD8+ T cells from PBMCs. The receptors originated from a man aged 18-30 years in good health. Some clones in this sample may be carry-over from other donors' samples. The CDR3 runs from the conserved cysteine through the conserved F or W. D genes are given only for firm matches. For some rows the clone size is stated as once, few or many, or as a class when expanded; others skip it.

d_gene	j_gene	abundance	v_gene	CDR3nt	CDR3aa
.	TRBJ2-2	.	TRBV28	TGTGCCAGCAGTTTCTATTATGCCAGCGAAACGAACACCGGGGAGCTGTTTTTT	CASSFYYASETNTGELFF
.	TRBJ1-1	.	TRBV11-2	TGTGCCAGCAGCTTATCCCCTGGTTGGGGCGTGAACACTGAAGCTTTCTTT	CASSLSPGWGVNTEAFF
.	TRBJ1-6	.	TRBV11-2	TGTGCCAGCAGCGTAGGGACCGTTGATAATTCACCCCTCCACTTT	CASSVGTVDNSPLHF
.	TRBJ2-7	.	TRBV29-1	TGCAGCGTTGGAGTCAATGGGTTCGGGGGCGAGCAGTACTTC	CSVGVNGFGGEQYF
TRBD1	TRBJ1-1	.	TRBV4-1	TGCGCCAGCAGCCAAGATACGCGGCGACAGGGCCAAAACACTGAAGCTTTCTTT	CASSQDTRRQGQNTEAFF
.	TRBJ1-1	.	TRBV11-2	TGTGCCAGCAGCTCGATCCTCACTGAAGCTTTCTTT	CASSSILTEAFF
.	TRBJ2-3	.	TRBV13	TGTGCCAGCAGCTTAAAGAGATTGAATACGCAGTATTTT	CASSLKRLNTQYF
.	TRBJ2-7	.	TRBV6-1	TGTGCCAGCAGTAAATCCACCCTACAGGGTTACGAGCAGTACTTC	CASSKSTLQGYEQYF
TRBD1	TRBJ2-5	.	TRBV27	TGTGCCAGCAAGGACAGGGGGCTATGGGAGACCCAGTACTTC	CASKDRGLWETQYF
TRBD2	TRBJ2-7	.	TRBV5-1	TGCGCCAGCAGCTTGGGAAGGGGGACTAGCGGGAGACGGTCCTACGAGCAGTACTTC	CASSLGRGTSGRRSYEQYF
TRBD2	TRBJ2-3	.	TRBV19	TGTGCCAGTAGTGGGGCGGGAGTTTTGGATACGCAGTATTTT	CASSGAGVLDTQYF
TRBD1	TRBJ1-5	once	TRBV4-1	TGCGCCAGCAGCCAAGTGGGGACAGGACTTAATCAGCCCCAGCATTTT	CASSQVGTGLNQPQHF
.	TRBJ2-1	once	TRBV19	TGTGCCAGTAGTATATTGATAAGCTCCTACAATGAGCAGTTCTTC	CASSILISSYNEQFF
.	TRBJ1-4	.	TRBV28	TGTGCCACCGGTTCTTTCAGGTCGTCCGAGGAAAAACTGTTTTTT	CATGSFRSSEEKLFF
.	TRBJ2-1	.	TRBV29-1	TGCAGCGGGGGAAATGAGCAGTTCTTC	CSGGNEQFF
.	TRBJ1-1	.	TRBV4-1	TGCGCCAGCAGCCATCGACAGACTGAAGCTTTCTTT	CASSHRQTEAFF
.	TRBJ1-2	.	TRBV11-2	TGTGCCAGCACCCCGGTGAGCCAGGAGATTTATGGCTACACCTTC	CASTPVSQEIYGYTF
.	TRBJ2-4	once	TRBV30	TGTGCCTGGAGTGTCCCGGACGAGTCAGCCAAAAACATTCAGTACTTC	CAWSVPDESAKNIQYF
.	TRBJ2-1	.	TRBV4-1	TGCGCCAGCAGCCAAGAAACTCAGGGCTGGAGGTCCTACAATGAGCAGTTCTTC	CASSQETQGWRSYNEQFF
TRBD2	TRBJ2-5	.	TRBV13	TGTGCCAGCAGCCGACCTAGCGGGGAGACCCAGTACTTC	CASSRPSGETQYF
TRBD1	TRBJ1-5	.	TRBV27	TGTGCCAGCAGTTTAGGGACAGGGGGCTCGCAGCCCCAGCATTTT	CASSLGTGGSQPQHF
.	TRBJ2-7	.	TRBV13	TGTGCCAGCAGCTCCCTGGGAACAGGACCGTACGAGCAGTACTTC	CASSSLGTGPYEQYF
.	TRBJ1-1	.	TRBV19	TGTGCCAGTCTGGGGGGTCACACTGAAGCTTTCTTT	CASLGGHTEAFF
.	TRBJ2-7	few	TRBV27	TGTGCCAGCAGTTCGATCTACGAGCAGTACTTC	CASSSIYEQYF
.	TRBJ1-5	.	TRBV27	TGTGCCAGCAGTTTATCGGGATATCAGCCCCAGCATTTT	CASSLSGYQPQHF
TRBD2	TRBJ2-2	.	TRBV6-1	TGTGCCACCCCCCCGGGACTAGCCGGCACCGGGGAGCTGTTTTTT	CATPPGLAGTGELFF
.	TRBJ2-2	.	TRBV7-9	TGTGCCAGCAGCTTAGCAGGGATTGGCACCGGGGAGCTGTTTTTT	CASSLAGIGTGELFF
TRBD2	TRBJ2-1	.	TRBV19	TGTGCCAGTAAGACTAGCGGGAGGGCCGGTGAGCAGTTCTTC	CASKTSGRAGEQFF
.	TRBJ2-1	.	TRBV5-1	TGCGCCAGCAGCCCACGGATAGGGGGGGATGAGCAGTTCTTC	CASSPRIGGDEQFF
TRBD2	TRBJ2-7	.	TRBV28	TGTGCCAGCAGTTTCGGACTAGCTACCGAGCAGTACTTC	CASSFGLATEQYF